The rows below give T cell receptor beta chains drawn from one sample of a study of patients and donors after allogeneic stem cell transplantation. TCRdb re-called the RT-PCR reads through MiXCR, storing one row per CDR3 protein. This sample has roughly 200,000 distinct CDR3 sequences, with around 40% found just once. Material: blood, either unsorted or a sorted T cell fraction (not recorded which). These receptors were obtained from a human donor who was either an allogeneic HSCT recipient or a stem cell or donor lymphocyte infusion donor (not recorded which). It is not recorded whose cells these are; they may come from a transplant donor. CDR3s include the opening cysteine and the closing phenylalanine or tryptophan. D genes are given only for firm matches. The listing skips clone size in some rows; elsewhere it reads once, few, many or a size class.

V gene	J gene	clone size	D gene	CDR3 protein	CDR3 DNA
TRBV24-1	TRBJ2-7	-	-	CAPLQGDFCYEQYF	TGTGCCCCTCTCCAAGGGGATTTTTGTTACGAGCAGTACTTC
TRBV7-9	TRBJ2-7	few	-	CASSSLPEQYF	TGTGCCAGCAGCTCTTTACCCGAGCAGTACTTC
TRBV7-6	TRBJ1-2	many	-	CASSSLGQFGLVYGYTF	TGTGCCAGCAGCTCCCTCGGACAGTTCGGCCTAGTCTATGGCTACACCTTC
TRBV18	TRBJ2-7	-	-	CASSPPGRGPYELYF	TGTGCCAGCTCACCACCGGGCAGGGGACCCTACGAGCTGTACTTC
TRBV10-3	TRBJ2-7	-	-	CAIAPYWAGGEQYF	TGTGCCATTGCCCCTTACTGGGCGGGCGGCGAGCAGTACTTC
TRBV20-1	TRBJ2-1	-	-	CSAISGSYNEQFF	TGCAGTGCTATTAGCGGCTCCTACAATGAGCAGTTCTTC
TRBV10-3	TRBJ1-1	few	TRBD1	CAIRSTGLMNTEAFF	TGTGCCATCAGATCGACAGGGCTCATGAACACTGAAGCTTTCTTT
TRBV20-1	TRBJ1-4	few	-	CSARRGFEKLFF	TGCAGTGCTCGTAGGGGTTTTGAAAAACTGTTTTTT
TRBV5-1	TRBJ2-3	-	-	CASSLDILLGGVKDTQYF	TGCGCCAGCAGCTTGGATATTTTGTTGGGGGGCGTTAAAGATACGCAGTATTTT
TRBV28	TRBJ1-1	many	-	CASSRGTEAFF	TGTGCCAGCAGTAGGGGCACTGAAGCTTTCTTT
TRBV29-1	TRBJ1-5	-	TRBD1	CSVSGQGNQPQHF	TGCAGCGTCTCTGGACAGGGCAATCAGCCCCAGCATTTT
TRBV20-1	TRBJ2-7	few	TRBD2	CSARPRAGAAGEQYF	TGCAGTGCTAGGCCACGAGCGGGGGCTGCAGGCGAGCAGTACTTC
TRBV7-2	TRBJ1-5	-	-	CASSLDSRGNQPQHF	TGTGCCAGCAGCTTAGATAGTAGGGGAAATCAGCCCCAGCATTTT
TRBV10-2	TRBJ2-1	-	-	CASSPVGGGEYNEQFF	TGCGCCAGCAGCCCCGTTGGGGGCGGGGAGTACAATGAGCAGTTCTTC
TRBV5-1	TRBJ2-1	-	-	CASSLSGRYNEQFF	TGCGCCAGCAGCTTGAGCGGGCGCTACAATGAGCAGTTCTTC
TRBV12-3/TRBV12-4	TRBJ1-2	-	TRBD1	CASSLPQGALNGYTF	TGTGCCAGCAGTTTACCCCAGGGGGCGCTTAATGGCTACACCTTC
TRBV6-1	TRBJ2-1	-	TRBD2	CASSEGAGLVDEQFF	TGTGCCAGCAGTGAGGGAGCGGGGTTGGTCGATGAGCAGTTCTTC
TRBV20-1	TRBJ2-1	-	-	CSARVAKSSYNEQFF	TGCAGTGCTAGAGTAGCCAAGAGCTCCTACAATGAGCAGTTCTTC
TRBV27	TRBJ2-3	-	TRBD2	CASSLFSGLSTDTQYF	TGTGCCAGCAGTCTCTTTAGCGGGCTCAGCACAGATACGCAGTATTTT
TRBV6-1	TRBJ2-6	-	-	CASSQVGANVLTF	TGTGCCAGCAGCCAGGTCGGGGCCAACGTCCTGACTTTC
TRBV5-1	TRBJ1-1	-	TRBD1	CASSRQGAVTEAFF	TGCGCCAGCAGCCGACAGGGGGCGGTTACTGAAGCTTTCTTT